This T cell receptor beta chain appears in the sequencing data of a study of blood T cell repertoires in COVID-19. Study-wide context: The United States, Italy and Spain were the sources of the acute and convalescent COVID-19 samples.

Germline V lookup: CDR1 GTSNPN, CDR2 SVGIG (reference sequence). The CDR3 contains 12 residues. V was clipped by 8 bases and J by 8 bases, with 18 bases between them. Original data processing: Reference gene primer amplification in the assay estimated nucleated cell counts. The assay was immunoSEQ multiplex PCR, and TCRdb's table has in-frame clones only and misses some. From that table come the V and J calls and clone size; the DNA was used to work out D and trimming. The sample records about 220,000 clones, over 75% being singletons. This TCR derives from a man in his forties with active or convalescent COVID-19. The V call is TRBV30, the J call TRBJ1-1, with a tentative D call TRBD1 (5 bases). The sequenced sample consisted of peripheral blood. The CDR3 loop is CAAPGHQGEAFF. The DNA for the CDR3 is TGTGCCGCCCCCGGACACCAAGGGGAAGCTTTCTTT.